This T cell receptor (beta chain) was profiled in a study of cytomegalovirus exposure and HLA in healthy donors. The germline V and J ends were trimmed by 3 bases and 0 bases, with 16 bases remaining between them. Germline CDR1 is SGDLS and CDR2 is YYNGEE. The CDR3 extends over 18 amino acids. Regarding the study as a whole: Judged likely to be a sequencing artifact was a cluster of highly shared sequence variants. Association of 16,951 TCR beta sequences with HLA alleles was found at 0.05 false discovery rate in a later analysis. Some segments of the V type, notably TRBV6-2 and TRBV6-3, were excluded as indistinguishable. Earlier results showed most TCR beta V segments being productive about 90% or about 30% of the time.

The PCR employed 60 Vbeta primers together with 13 Jbeta primers. This table comes from immunoSEQ multiplex PCR, and its TCRdb copy is limited to in-frame clones, with some not included. The sample has 150,000 to 200,000 clones; approximately 84% are singletons. This clone was found a few times. What it recognizes is unknown. The genes are TRBV9 and TRBJ2-6, with D possibly TRBD1 on 5 matching bases. This TCR was recovered from a woman in her 30s in good health and CMV-seropositive. Sequencing was carried out using PBMCs. The CDR3 sequence is CASSADKGFSSGANVLTF. CDR3 DNA: TGTGCCAGCAGCGCGGATAAGGGGTTTAGCTCTGGGGCCAACGTCCTGACTTTC.